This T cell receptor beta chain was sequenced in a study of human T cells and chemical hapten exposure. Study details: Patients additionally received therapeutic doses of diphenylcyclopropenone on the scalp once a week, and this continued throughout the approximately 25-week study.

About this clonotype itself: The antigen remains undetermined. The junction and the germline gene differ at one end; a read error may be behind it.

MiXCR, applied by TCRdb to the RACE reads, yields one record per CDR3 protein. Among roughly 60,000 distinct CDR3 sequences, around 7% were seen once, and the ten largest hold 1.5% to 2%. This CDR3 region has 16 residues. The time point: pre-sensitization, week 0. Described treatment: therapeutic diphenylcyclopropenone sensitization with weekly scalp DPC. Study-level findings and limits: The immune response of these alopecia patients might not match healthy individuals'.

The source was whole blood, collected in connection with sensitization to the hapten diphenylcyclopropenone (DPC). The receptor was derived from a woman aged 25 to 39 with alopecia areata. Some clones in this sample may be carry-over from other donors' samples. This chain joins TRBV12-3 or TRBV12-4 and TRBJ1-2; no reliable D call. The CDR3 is CASSSTWSAPTYGYAF. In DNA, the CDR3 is TGTGCCAGCAGTTCTACTTGGTCAGCGCCTACCTATGGCTACGCCTTC.